This T cell receptor (beta chain) was captured by sequencing in a study of OX40 agonist ivuxolimab in advanced cancers. Measured with immunoSEQ multiplex PCR; TCRdb has only the in-frame clones, and not every one. Of roughly 66,000 clones listed, roughly nine tenths are singletons. This clone was counted a single time. Its specificity is unknown. Study-wide findings and caveats: Expanded peripheral T-cell antigen specificity went undetermined. More expanded clones were seen, on average, in CD8+ T cells than in CD4+.

From germline, CDR1 is SQVTM and CDR2 ANQGSEA. The CDR3 has 16 amino acids. Trimming cost V 5 bases and J 6 bases; bases outside gene matches: 14. The TCR was taken from an adult with an advanced solid tumor such as melanoma, head and neck, liver or kidney cancer. The chain links TRBV29-1 to TRBJ2-1; 9 bases line up with TRBD1. The input for sequencing was CD4+ or CD8+ T cells sorted from blood, taken in a trial of the OX40 agonist ivuxolimab. CDR3 bases: TGCAGCGTTCGGAAACGGGGGACAGGGAGGACCAATGAGCAGTTCTTC. It is translated as CSVRKRGTGRTNEQFF.